Listed below are T cell receptor beta chains from one sample, sequenced in a study of T cells in Graves' hyperthyroidism and ophthalmopathy. One entry per CDR3 protein results from TCRdb running MiXCR on the multiplex PCR reads. The sample records some 460,000 distinct CDR3 sequences, approximately 15% being singletons. Sequencing input: blood. The receptors stem from a woman younger than 30 with Graves' hyperthyroidism. CDR3s include the opening cysteine and the closing phenylalanine or tryptophan. D genes are given only for firm matches. A row's size may be missing; if present it is once, few, many or a size class.

CDR3 length: 15
D gene: -
J gene: TRBJ2-7
clone size: many
V gene: TRBV2
CDR3 protein: CASSADSPRSYEQYF
CDR3 DNA: TGTGCCAGCAGCGCCGACAGCCCGCGCTCCTACGAGCAGTACTTC

CDR3 length: 13
D gene: -
J gene: TRBJ2-1
clone size: few
V gene: TRBV6-1
CDR3 protein: CASTRTAGNEQFF
CDR3 DNA: TGTGCCAGCACCAGGACCGCAGGGAATGAGCAGTTCTTC

CDR3 length: 14
D gene: TRBD2
J gene: TRBJ2-1
clone size: many
V gene: TRBV13
CDR3 protein: CASSGGASYNEQFF
CDR3 DNA: TGTGCCTCCTCCGGGGGGGCCTCCTACAATGAGCAGTTCTTC

CDR3 length: 12
D gene: -
J gene: TRBJ1-1
clone size: -
V gene: TRBV19
CDR3 protein: CASSILSGAAFF
CDR3 DNA: TGTGCCAGTAGTATTCTTTCCGGGGCAGCTTTCTTT

CDR3 length: 12
D gene: -
J gene: TRBJ2-1
clone size: many
V gene: TRBV2
CDR3 protein: CASGPGGHEQFF
CDR3 DNA: TGTGCCAGCGGTCCAGGAGGGCATGAGCAGTTCTTC

CDR3 length: 19
D gene: TRBD2
J gene: TRBJ2-1
clone size: few
V gene: TRBV6-9
CDR3 protein: CASSYFPPTSGGANNEQFF
CDR3 DNA: TGTGCCAGCAGTTACTTCCCCCCGACCAGCGGGGGGGCTAACAATGAGCAGTTCTTC

CDR3 length: 13
D gene: -
J gene: TRBJ2-2
clone size: -
V gene: TRBV11-2
CDR3 protein: CASSPTDVRELFF
CDR3 DNA: TGTGCCAGCAGCCCTACTGACGTGAGGGAGCTGTTTTTT

CDR3 length: 15
D gene: -
J gene: TRBJ1-4
clone size: many
V gene: TRBV28
CDR3 protein: CASSSPGRLNEKLFF
CDR3 DNA: TGTGCCAGCAGTTCACCGGGACGGCTAAATGAAAAACTGTTTTTT

CDR3 length: 19
D gene: TRBD1
J gene: TRBJ1-3
clone size: few
V gene: TRBV6-1
CDR3 protein: CASSEMGTGHSLSGNTIYF
CDR3 DNA: TGTGCCAGCAGTGAAATGGGGACAGGCCATTCACTCTCTGGAAACACCATATATTTT

CDR3 length: 15
D gene: -
J gene: TRBJ2-3
clone size: many
V gene: TRBV5-1
CDR3 protein: CASSFVGPTSDTQYF
CDR3 DNA: TGCGCCAGCAGCTTTGTTGGGCCTACCTCAGATACGCAGTATTTT

CDR3 length: 16
D gene: -
J gene: TRBJ2-7
clone size: -
V gene: TRBV11-2
CDR3 protein: CASSPRGAAKIYEQYF
CDR3 DNA: TGTGCCAGCAGCCCCCGGGGAGCAGCCAAGATCTACGAGCAGTACTTC

CDR3 length: 16
D gene: -
J gene: TRBJ1-1
clone size: many
V gene: TRBV16
CDR3 protein: CASSQSRVPVNTEAFF
CDR3 DNA: TGTGCCAGCAGCCAATCTAGGGTCCCCGTGAACACTGAAGCTTTCTTT

CDR3 length: 15
D gene: -
J gene: TRBJ2-7
clone size: many
V gene: TRBV20-1
CDR3 protein: CSARDLALSSYEQYF
CDR3 DNA: TGCAGTGCTAGAGATCTAGCGTTGAGCTCCTACGAGCAGTACTTC

CDR3 length: 14
D gene: TRBD1
J gene: TRBJ1-1
clone size: -
V gene: TRBV3-1
CDR3 protein: CASSLRIGTVEAFF
CDR3 DNA: TGTGCCAGCAGCTTACGGATCGGGACAGTTGAAGCTTTCTTT

CDR3 length: 11
D gene: -
J gene: TRBJ2-1
clone size: -
V gene: TRBV12-5
CDR3 protein: CASGLDDEQFF
CDR3 DNA: TGTGCTAGTGGTTTGGATGATGAGCAGTTCTTC

CDR3 length: 16
D gene: -
J gene: TRBJ1-3
clone size: few
V gene: TRBV12-3/TRBV12-4
CDR3 protein: CASSLTTAYKGNTIYF
CDR3 DNA: TGTGCCAGCAGTTTAACGACGGCATACAAGGGAAACACCATATATTTT

CDR3 length: 15
D gene: -
J gene: TRBJ2-3
clone size: few
V gene: TRBV9
CDR3 protein: CASSVEGVRADTQYF
CDR3 DNA: TGTGCCAGCAGCGTAGAAGGGGTGAGGGCAGATACGCAGTATTTT

CDR3 length: 15
D gene: -
J gene: TRBJ1-3
clone size: few
V gene: TRBV12-3/TRBV12-4
CDR3 protein: CASSFEGPSGNTIYF
CDR3 DNA: TGTGCCAGCAGTTTTGAGGGACCATCTGGAAACACCATATATTTT

CDR3 length: 14
D gene: -
J gene: TRBJ1-1
clone size: many
V gene: TRBV19
CDR3 protein: CASSIYRVNTEAFF
CDR3 DNA: TGTGCCAGTAGTATCTACAGAGTGAACACTGAAGCTTTCTTT

CDR3 length: 13
D gene: -
J gene: TRBJ1-2
clone size: -
V gene: TRBV2
CDR3 protein: CASSRQEIYGYTF
CDR3 DNA: TGTGCCAGCAGCCGACAGGAGATCTATGGCTACACCTTC

CDR3 length: 13
D gene: -
J gene: TRBJ2-1
clone size: -
V gene: TRBV14
CDR3 protein: CASSPGGWGEQFF
CDR3 DNA: TGTGCCAGCAGCCCCGGGGGTTGGGGTGAGCAGTTCTTC

CDR3 length: 13
D gene: TRBD1
J gene: TRBJ2-5
clone size: many
V gene: TRBV29-1
CDR3 protein: CSVETDRKETQYF
CDR3 DNA: TGCAGCGTTGAGACGGACAGGAAAGAGACCCAGTACTTC